What follows describes a single TCR beta chain. A much larger clone lies a single base off, so this may be a read error. The record originates from a study of CD8+CD57+ T cells in acquired aplastic anemia. It was genomic DNA that served as the template for profiling TCR beta VDJ and CDR3. TCRdb re-called the reads with MiXCR, one entry per CDR3 protein. The table lists roughly 150,000 distinct CDR3 sequences, approximately 51% of them singletons. CDR1 and CDR2 from the germline V gene are LGHNA and YNFKEQ. The CDR3 loop spans 15 amino acids. An expansion of CD8+CD57+ cells by flow cytometry had been shown in patients chosen for sequencing.

Sequencing was performed on sorted CD4+, CD8+, or CD8+CD57+ T cells (not recorded which) from PBMCs. The V call is TRBV4-2, the J call TRBJ2-2; 7 bases map to TRBD2. This TCR derives from a human donor with aplastic anemia. CDR3 region: CASSQGRGNTGKLFF. The CDR3 DNA follows: TGTGCCAGCAGCCAAGGGCGGGGGAACACCGGGAAGCTGTTTTTT.